This section outlines one T cell receptor beta chain sequence together with its context. As yet, its antigen is unknown. The data stem from a study of CD8 T cells in ankylosing spondylitis. Findings of the study overall: Typical of ankylosing spondylitis blood, it appeared, was a TCR beta motif of several highly homologous variants. Enrichment of disease-linked clones was reportedly significant in matched ankylosing spondylitis synovial fluid.

TCRdb re-analysed the 5' RACE reads in MiXCR, keeping a single row per CDR3 protein. Of under 150,000 distinct CDR3 sequences in the sample, 7.5% to 9.5% were seen once. The CDR3 has 14 amino acids. Per the germline V gene, CDR1 is WSHSY and CDR2 is SAAADI. Deletions cut 4 bases from V and 1 base from J, with 7 bases between. The chain has TRBV10-2 and TRBJ2-2; no clear D gene. The source material was synovial fluid, either unsorted or a sorted T cell fraction (not recorded which). The receptor was isolated from a male donor with ankylosing spondylitis. CDR3 residues: CASSVYRNTGELFF. CDR3 DNA sequence: TGCGCCAGCAGTGTCTACAGGAACACCGGGGAGCTGTTTTTT.